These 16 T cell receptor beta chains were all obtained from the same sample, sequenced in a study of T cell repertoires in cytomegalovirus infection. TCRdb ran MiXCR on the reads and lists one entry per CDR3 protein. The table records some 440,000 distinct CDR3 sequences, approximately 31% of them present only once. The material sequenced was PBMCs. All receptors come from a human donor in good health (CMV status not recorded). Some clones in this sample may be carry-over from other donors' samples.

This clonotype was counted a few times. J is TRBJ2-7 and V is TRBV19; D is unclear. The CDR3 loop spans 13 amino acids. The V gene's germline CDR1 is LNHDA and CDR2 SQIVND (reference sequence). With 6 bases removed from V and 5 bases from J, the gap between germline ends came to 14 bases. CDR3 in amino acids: CASRGSDWNEQYF. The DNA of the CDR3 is TGTGCCAGTAGGGGAAGCGATTGGAACGAGCAGTACTTC.

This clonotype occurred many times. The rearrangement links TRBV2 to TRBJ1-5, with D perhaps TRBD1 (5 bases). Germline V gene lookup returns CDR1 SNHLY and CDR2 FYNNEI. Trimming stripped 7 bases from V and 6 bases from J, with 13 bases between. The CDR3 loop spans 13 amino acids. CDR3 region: CASNGARSQPQHF. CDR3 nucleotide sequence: TGTGCCAGCAACGGGGCCCGAAGTCAGCCCCAGCATTTT.

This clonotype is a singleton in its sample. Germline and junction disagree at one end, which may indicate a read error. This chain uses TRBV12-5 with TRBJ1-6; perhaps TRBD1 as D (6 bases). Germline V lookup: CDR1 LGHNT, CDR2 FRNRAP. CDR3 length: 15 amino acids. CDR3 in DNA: TGTGCTAGTGGTTTGGGGACAGACTATAATTCACCCCTCCAATTT. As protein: CASGLGTDYNSPLQF.

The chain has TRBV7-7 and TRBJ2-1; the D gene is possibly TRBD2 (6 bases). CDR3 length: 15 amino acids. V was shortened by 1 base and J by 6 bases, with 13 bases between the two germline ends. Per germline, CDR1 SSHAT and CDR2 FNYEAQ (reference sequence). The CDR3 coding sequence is TGTGCCAGCAGCTTAGGGACTACTCCCTCCAATGAGCAGTTCTTC. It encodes CASSLGTTPSNEQFF.

The DNA of the CDR3 is TGTGCCAGCAGTTACTACGGGACAGGGAACACCGGGGAGCTGTTTTTT. Protein sequence: CASSYYGTGNTGELFF. The chain has TRBV6-2 or TRBV6-3 and TRBJ2-2; TRBD1 aligns across 8 bases. The length of the CDR3 is 16 residues. Germline CDR1 MNHEY, CDR2 SVGEGT. V dropped 1 base and J dropped 1; count of bases not matched to a gene: 2.

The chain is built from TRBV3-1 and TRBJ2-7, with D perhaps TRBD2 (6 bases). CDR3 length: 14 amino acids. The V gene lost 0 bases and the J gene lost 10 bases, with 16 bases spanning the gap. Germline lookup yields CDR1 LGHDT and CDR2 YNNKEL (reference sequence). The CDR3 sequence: CASSQDSSVGDQYF. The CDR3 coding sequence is TGTGCCAGCAGCCAAGATTCTAGCGTTGGAGATCAGTACTTC.

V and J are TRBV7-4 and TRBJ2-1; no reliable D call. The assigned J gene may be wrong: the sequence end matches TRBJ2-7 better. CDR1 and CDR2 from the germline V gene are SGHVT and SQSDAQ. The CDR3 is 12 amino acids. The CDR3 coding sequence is TGTGCCAGCAGCTTCAGGACCGATGAGCAGTACTTC. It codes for CASSFRTDEQYF.

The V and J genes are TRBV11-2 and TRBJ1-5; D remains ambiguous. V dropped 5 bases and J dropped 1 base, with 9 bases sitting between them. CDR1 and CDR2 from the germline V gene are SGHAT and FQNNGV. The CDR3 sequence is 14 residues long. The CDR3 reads CASSGQPSNQPQHF. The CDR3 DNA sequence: TGTGCCAGCAGCGGCCAGCCAAGCAATCAGCCCCAGCATTTT.

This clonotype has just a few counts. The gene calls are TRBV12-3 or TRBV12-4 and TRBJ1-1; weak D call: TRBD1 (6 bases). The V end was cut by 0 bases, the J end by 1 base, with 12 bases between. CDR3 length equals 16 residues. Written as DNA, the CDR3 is TGTGCCAGCAGTTTAGCCAGGGGCCCGAAGAACACTGAAGCTTTCTTT. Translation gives CASSLARGPKNTEAFF.

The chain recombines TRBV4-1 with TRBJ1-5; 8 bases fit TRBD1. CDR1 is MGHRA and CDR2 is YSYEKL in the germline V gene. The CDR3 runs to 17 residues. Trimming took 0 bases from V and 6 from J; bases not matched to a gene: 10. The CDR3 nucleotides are TGCGCCAGCAGCCAAGAGGGAGGCACAGGGGGTGGTCAGCCCCAGCATTTT. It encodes CASSQEGGTGGGQPQHF.

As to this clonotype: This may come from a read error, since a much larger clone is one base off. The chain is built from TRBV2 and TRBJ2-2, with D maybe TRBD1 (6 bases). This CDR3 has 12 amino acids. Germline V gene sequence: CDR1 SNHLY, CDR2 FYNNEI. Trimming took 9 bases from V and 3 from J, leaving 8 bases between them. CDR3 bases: TGTGCCAGTTGGACAGACACCGGGGAGCTGTTTTTT. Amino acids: CASWTDTGELFF.

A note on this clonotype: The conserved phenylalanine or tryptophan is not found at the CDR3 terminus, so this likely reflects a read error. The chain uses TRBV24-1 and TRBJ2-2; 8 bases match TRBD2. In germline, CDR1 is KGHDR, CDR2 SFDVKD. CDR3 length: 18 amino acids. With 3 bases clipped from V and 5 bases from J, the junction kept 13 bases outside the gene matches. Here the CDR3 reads CATSDGLAGWLGTGELFL. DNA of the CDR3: TGTGCCACCAGTGATGGGCTAGCGGGTTGGCTAGGGACCGGGGAGCTGTTTTTG.

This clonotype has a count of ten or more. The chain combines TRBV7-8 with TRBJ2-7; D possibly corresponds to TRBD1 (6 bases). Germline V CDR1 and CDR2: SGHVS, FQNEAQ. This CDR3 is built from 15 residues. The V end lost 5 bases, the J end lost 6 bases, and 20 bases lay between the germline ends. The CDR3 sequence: CASSPGVVAPSEQYF. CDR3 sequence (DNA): TGTGCCAGCAGCCCAGGGGTGGTAGCGCCCTCCGAGCAGTACTTC.

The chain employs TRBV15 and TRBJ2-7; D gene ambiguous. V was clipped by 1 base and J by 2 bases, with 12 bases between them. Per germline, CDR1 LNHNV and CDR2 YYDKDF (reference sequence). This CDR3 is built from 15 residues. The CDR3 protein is CATSRGSAGTYEQYF. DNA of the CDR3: TGTGCCACCAGCAGAGGATCCGCCGGCACCTACGAGCAGTACTTC.

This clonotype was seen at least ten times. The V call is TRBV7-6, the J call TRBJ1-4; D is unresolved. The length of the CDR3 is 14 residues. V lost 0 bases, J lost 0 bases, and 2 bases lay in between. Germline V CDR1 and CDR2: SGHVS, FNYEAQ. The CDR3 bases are TGTGCCAGCAGCTTAGCCGCAACTAATGAAAAACTGTTTTTT. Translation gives CASSLAATNEKLFF.

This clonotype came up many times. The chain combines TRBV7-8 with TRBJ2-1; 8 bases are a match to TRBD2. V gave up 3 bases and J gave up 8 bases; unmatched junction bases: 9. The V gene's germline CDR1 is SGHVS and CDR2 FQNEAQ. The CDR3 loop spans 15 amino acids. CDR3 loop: CASSFGGGVGYEQFF. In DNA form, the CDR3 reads TGTGCCAGCAGCTTCGGGGGGGGGGTTGGATATGAGCAGTTCTTC.